Presented here are 26 T cell receptor beta chains from one specimen sequenced in a study of T-cell memory formation after mild COVID-19. One entry per CDR3 protein, called by TCRdb with MiXCR from the 5' RACE reads. The table records nearly 250,000 distinct CDR3 sequences, 15% to 17% of them present only once. Material: PBMCs or a T cell subset sorted from them (not recorded which). The source is an adult woman who had mild COVID-19 (a few samples of this study predate the infection). Cell type and time point are not known.

The gene calls are TRBV5-1 and TRBJ1-2; possibly TRBD1 for D (5 bases). Germline-derived CDR1 and CDR2 are SGHRS and YFSETQ. V lost 4 bases, J lost 4 bases, and 8 bases lay in between. The CDR3 is made up of 12 amino acids. The chain's CDR3 is CASSEDSYGYTF. In DNA form, the CDR3 reads TGCGCCAGCAGCGAAGACAGCTATGGCTACACCTTC. The complete variable domain, with remaining parts taken from reference TRBV5-1 and TRBJ1-2, reads KAGVTQTPRYLIKTRGQQVTLSCSPISGHRSVSWYQQTPGQGLQFLFEYFSETQRNKGNFPGRFSGRQFSNSRSEMNVSTLELGDSALYLCASSEDSYGYTFGSGTRLTVV.

This clonotype was seen only a few times. The chain has TRBV24-1 and TRBJ2-1, with 7 bases fitting TRBD1. Losses at the gene ends were 4 bases for V and 0 bases for J; bases not matched to a gene: 5. The CDR3 has 16 amino acids. Germline V gene data show CDR1 as KGHDR and CDR2 as SFDVKD. The CDR3 DNA follows: TGTGCCACCAGTGACCAGGACAGGAACTCCTACAATGAGCAGTTCTTC. Translating gives CATSDQDRNSYNEQFF.

The rearrangement uses TRBV19 and TRBJ1-2, with 11 bases lining up with TRBD1. V lost 4 bases, J lost 3 bases, and 4 bases stayed unmatched. The CDR3 totals 15 residues. From germline, CDR1 is LNHDA and CDR2 SQIVND (reference sequence). Written as DNA, the CDR3 is TGTGCCAGTAGTAGACCGGGACAGGGGGACTATGGCTACACCTTC. Encoded protein: CASSRPGQGDYGYTF.

This clonotype was picked up a small number of times. This chain connects TRBV20-1 to TRBJ2-1; no clear D gene. There are 15 residues in the CDR3. V lost 4 bases, J lost 0 bases, and 13 bases lay in between. CDR1 is DFQATT and CDR2 is SNEGSKA in the germline V gene (reference sequence). CDR3 protein: CSAIKTPSSYNEQFF. The CDR3 DNA follows: TGCAGTGCTATCAAGACTCCCAGCTCCTACAATGAGCAGTTCTTC.

The chain couples TRBV6-1 to TRBJ1-5; D uncertain. This CDR3 contains 16 residues. Germline lookup yields CDR1 MNHNS and CDR2 SASEGT. Trimming pared 2 bases from V and 0 bases from J, leaving 11 bases between. CDR3 sequence reads: CASSESRVNSNQPQHF. In DNA form, the CDR3 reads TGTGCCAGCAGTGAATCAAGGGTAAATAGCAATCAGCCCCAGCATTTT.

This clonotype was observed many times. The gene calls are TRBV29-1 and TRBJ2-3; the match to TRBD1 covers 10 bases. V trimming: 5 bases; J trimming: 10 bases; junction bases outside the gene matches: 15. The CDR3 has 15 amino acids. Germline CDR1 reads SQVTM; CDR2 reads ANQGSEA. The CDR3 bases are TGCAGCGTTCAGCTACCGGGACAGGGGAAGTTCGCGCAGTATTTT. Its translation is CSVQLPGQGKFAQYF.

This clonotype came up a few times. The chain has TRBV5-1 and TRBJ2-7; D ambiguous. This CDR3 is 15 amino acids long. The V gene's germline CDR1 is SGHRS and CDR2 YFSETQ. V lost 3 bases to trimming and J lost 0 bases, with 13 bases between them. The CDR3 bases are TGCGCCAGCAGCTGGTTGGACCGTTACTCCTACGAGCAGTACTTC. Translated, it gives CASSWLDRYSYEQYF.

This clonotype appeared many times. This chain links TRBV9 with TRBJ2-2, with TRBD2 as a possible D gene (6 bases). Trimming removed 2 bases at V and 2 bases at J, with 7 bases between. Germline V gives CDR1 SGDLS, CDR2 YYNGEE. The CDR3 sequence is 14 residues long. The CDR3 coding sequence is TGTGCCAGCAGCGTGGGGGGAAACACCGGGGAGCTGTTTTTT. Translation gives CASSVGGNTGELFF.

This clonotype was seen a handful of times. The V and J genes are TRBV20-1 and TRBJ2-7; D might be TRBD2 (6 bases). Trimming shortened V by 5 bases and J by 4 bases, and 21 bases separated the two germline ends. The CDR3 spans 15 residues. CDR1 and CDR2 (germline): DFQATT, SNEGSKA (reference sequence). The CDR3 protein is CSAPMGGSGGYEQYF. The DNA of the CDR3 is TGCAGTGCTCCAATGGGGGGAAGCGGTGGTTACGAGCAGTACTTC.

This clonotype has ten or more counts. V usage is TRBV3-1 and J usage is TRBJ1-1; D call uncertain. The V end was cut by 0 bases, the J end by 1 base, with 9 bases between. Germline CDR1 is LGHDT and CDR2 is YNNKEL (reference sequence). There are 15 residues in the CDR3. CDR3: CASSQDAVPNTEAFF. CDR3 in DNA: TGTGCCAGCAGCCAAGATGCAGTGCCGAACACTGAAGCTTTCTTT.

This clonotype has only a few counts. The chain employs TRBV19 and TRBJ1-2, with D hard to call. V gave up 8 bases and J gave up 4 bases, with 11 bases separating them. Germline CDR1 reads LNHDA; CDR2 reads SQIVND (reference sequence). CDR3 length: 12 residues. CDR3 region: CASSTNSYGYTF. DNA of the CDR3: TGTGCCAGTTCGACTAACAGCTATGGCTACACCTTC.

In this sample, this clonotype turned up a few times. The chain has TRBV27 and TRBJ2-5; D unresolved. This CDR3 has 15 residues. V dropped 6 bases and J dropped 5 bases, with 19 bases sitting between them. Germline CDR1 is MNHEY and CDR2 is SMNVEV (reference sequence). The CDR3 loop is CASSPGRSPFETQYF. The CDR3 bases are TGTGCCAGCAGCCCCGGACGGTCCCCCTTCGAGACCCAGTACTTC.

V usage is TRBV5-1 and J usage is TRBJ2-1; no clear D. Trimming shortened V by 3 bases and J by 1 base, and 11 bases separated the two germline ends. CDR1 SGHRS and CDR2 YFSETQ come from the germline V gene. The CDR3 spans 15 residues. The CDR3 reads CASSWAQRSYNEQFF. The CDR3 DNA reads TGCGCCAGCAGCTGGGCCCAGAGATCCTACAATGAGCAGTTCTTC.

This CDR3 reads CASSLWGSGNTIYF. CDR3 nucleotides: TGTGCCAGCAGTTTATGGGGCTCGGGGAACACCATATATTTT. The rearrangement links TRBV12-3 or TRBV12-4 to TRBJ1-3; possible D gene TRBD1, 5 bases. This CDR3 is 14 amino acids long. Trimming left V 2 bases short and J 7 bases short, with 12 bases between.

This clonotype has only a few counts. This chain connects TRBV5-1 to TRBJ2-7; 9 bases map to TRBD1. J lost 2 bases, V lost 4 bases, and 7 bases had no gene match. The CDR3 loop spans 15 amino acids. The germline V gene has CDR1 SGHRS and CDR2 YFSETQ. For the CDR3, the DNA is TGCGCCAGCAGCGCTGACAGGGGGGAGACCTACGAGCAGTACTTC. This encodes CASSADRGETYEQYF.

The V call is TRBV18, the J call TRBJ2-1, with TRBD2 as a possible D gene (6 bases). Trimming took 2 bases from V and 8 from J, leaving 19 bases between them. The CDR3 is 16 amino acids. The germline V gene encodes CDR1 KGHSH and CDR2 LQKENI. The CDR3 loop reads CASSPSRQRVTDEQFF. Here the CDR3 DNA reads TGTGCCAGCTCACCAAGCCGGCAGCGGGTAACCGATGAGCAGTTCTTC.

The chain recombines TRBV4-1 with TRBJ2-6, with 7 bases lining up with TRBD1. From germline, CDR1 is MGHRA and CDR2 YSYEKL. CDR3 length: 19 residues. The ends lost 4 bases at V and 4 bases at J; junction bases unmatched: 16. CDR3 residues: CASSPARQGLDLGANVLTF. For the CDR3, the DNA is TGCGCCAGCAGCCCAGCCCGACAGGGCTTGGATCTGGGGGCCAACGTCCTGACTTTC.

This clonotype was detected a few times. V and J are TRBV12-3 or TRBV12-4 and TRBJ1-1; 9 nucleotides agree with TRBD1. The V gene end was trimmed by 6 bases and the J gene end by 1 base; junction bases not matched to a gene: 9. CDR3 length: 16 amino acids. The CDR3 sequence is CASSPLQGAKNTEAFF. The CDR3 bases are TGTGCCAGCAGCCCCTTACAGGGGGCCAAGAACACTGAAGCTTTCTTT.

The chain uses TRBV12-3 or TRBV12-4 and TRBJ2-2; 7 nucleotides agree with TRBD1. Germline trimming cut 6 bases from V and 3 bases from J; bases unmatched to any gene: 7. This CDR3 spans 15 amino acids. This CDR3 is CASRIGQVYTGELFF. The CDR3 nucleotides are TGTGCCAGCAGGATTGGACAGGTCTACACCGGGGAGCTGTTTTTT.

This chain uses TRBV5-8 with TRBJ2-3; TRBD2 aligns across 10 bases. Looked up from germline, CDR1 is SGHTS and CDR2 is YDEGEE. The V and J ends lost 0 bases and 7 bases, in that order; junction bases with no gene match: 11. CDR3 length: 17 amino acids. The CDR3 DNA is TGTGCCAGCAGCTTGGTCAGGTTAGCGGGGGGCCGGAATACGCAGTATTTT. Translation: CASSLVRLAGGRNTQYF. Using reference TRBV5-8 and TRBJ2-3 for the parts outside the CDR3, the full variable domain is EAGVTQSPTHLIKTRGQQATLRCSPISGHTSVYWYQQALGLGLQFLLWYDEGEERNRGNFPPRFSGRQFPNYSSELNVNALELEDSALYLCASSLVRLAGGRNTQYFGPGTRLTVL.

This clonotype showed up just a few times. The gene calls are TRBV20-1 and TRBJ2-7; 7 positions match TRBD2. V was clipped by 3 bases and J by 12 bases; unmatched bases: 8. The CDR3 consists of 11 residues. CDR1 DFQATT and CDR2 SNEGSKA come from the germline V gene (reference sequence). The CDR3: CSASGGSLAYF. DNA of the CDR3: TGCAGTGCTAGCGGCGGGAGTCTCGCGTACTTC.

V usage is TRBV7-2 and J usage is TRBJ2-2; D is possibly TRBD2 (5 bases). CDR3 length equals 16 residues. Trimming removed 2 bases from V and 0 bases from J, with 10 bases in between. In germline, CDR1 is SGHTA, CDR2 FQGNSA. CDR3 region: CASSLWRLSNTGELFF. The CDR3 bases are TGTGCCAGCAGCTTATGGAGGCTCTCGAACACCGGGGAGCTGTTTTTT.

The genes are TRBV7-9 and TRBJ1-1; D call uncertain. The germline gives CDR1 SEHNR, CDR2 FQNEAQ (reference sequence). Trimming left V 1 base short and J 1 base short, with 10 bases between. This CDR3 spans 15 amino acids. The DNA of the CDR3 is TGTGCCAGCAGCTTAGATGGAGGGAGGAACACTGAAGCTTTCTTT. Amino acid sequence: CASSLDGGRNTEAFF.

The J gene is TRBJ2-7, the V gene TRBV7-6; 9 nucleotides line up with TRBD1. The CDR3 extends over 15 amino acids. Germline lookup yields CDR1 SGHVS and CDR2 FNYEAQ. The junction had 1 base not matched to a gene; V was cut back by 1 base and J by 0 bases. The DNA for the CDR3 is TGTGCCAGCAGCTTAGACAGGGGGCACTCCTACGAGCAGTACTTC. As protein: CASSLDRGHSYEQYF.

This clonotype has just a few counts. This chain connects TRBV2 to TRBJ2-3, with a weak D call TRBD2 (6 bases). Germline CDR1 is SNHLY and CDR2 is FYNNEI. With 6 bases removed from V and 3 bases from J, the gap between germline ends came to 10 bases. CDR3 length: 13 residues. CDR3 nucleotides: TGTGCCAGCAGGGGCGCGGGGACAGATACGCAGTATTTT. Encoded protein: CASRGAGTDTQYF.

As regards this clonotype: Its ends do not fully match the called genes, so a read error is possible. This rearrangement joins TRBV24-1 to TRBJ1-1, with a possible D match to TRBD1 (6 bases). The germline V gene encodes CDR1 KGHDR and CDR2 SFDVKD. The CDR3 totals 15 residues. The CDR3 nucleotides read TGTGCCACCAGTGACGCAAGGGGGGAAAGCACTGAAGCTTTATTT. Its protein is CATSDARGESTEALF.